This T cell receptor beta chain was obtained from a study of tumor-infiltrating lymphocytes in primary liver carcinoma. For this clonotype: Possible read error: a much larger clone is one base away.

The CDR3 consists of 15 residues. CDR1 SGHRS and CDR2 YFSETQ come from the germline V gene. A primer matching the constant region was used to make TCR beta cDNA from about 500 ng of total RNA. Generation of the TCR beta libraries relied on three nested multiplex PCR rounds using slightly modified ARM-PCR. The first two PCR rounds used TRBV1-TRBV30 forward primers with a C-beta reverse primer, about 10 cycles each. TCRdb reprocessed the multiplex PCR reads with MiXCR, giving one entry per CDR3 protein. The profile shows roughly 100,000 distinct CDR3 sequences, almost 70% of them singletons. Between roughly 20 and 31 mg of unsorted bulk tissue served as the source from which RNA and DNA were co-extracted. Enrolled patients were chronically infected with HBV and treatment-naive.

V is TRBV5-1 and J is TRBJ1-1; perhaps TRBD1 as D (6 bases). The sequence derives from a woman in her sixties with primary liver carcinoma and hepatitis B virus infection. The sample comprised liver tumor tissue from sampling region 5. Subset defined: tumor region T5, tumor centre. CDR3 DNA: TGCGCCAGCAGCCCCCTGGCGGGGGCTAACACTGAAGCTCTCTTT. Translating gives CASSPLAGANTEALF.